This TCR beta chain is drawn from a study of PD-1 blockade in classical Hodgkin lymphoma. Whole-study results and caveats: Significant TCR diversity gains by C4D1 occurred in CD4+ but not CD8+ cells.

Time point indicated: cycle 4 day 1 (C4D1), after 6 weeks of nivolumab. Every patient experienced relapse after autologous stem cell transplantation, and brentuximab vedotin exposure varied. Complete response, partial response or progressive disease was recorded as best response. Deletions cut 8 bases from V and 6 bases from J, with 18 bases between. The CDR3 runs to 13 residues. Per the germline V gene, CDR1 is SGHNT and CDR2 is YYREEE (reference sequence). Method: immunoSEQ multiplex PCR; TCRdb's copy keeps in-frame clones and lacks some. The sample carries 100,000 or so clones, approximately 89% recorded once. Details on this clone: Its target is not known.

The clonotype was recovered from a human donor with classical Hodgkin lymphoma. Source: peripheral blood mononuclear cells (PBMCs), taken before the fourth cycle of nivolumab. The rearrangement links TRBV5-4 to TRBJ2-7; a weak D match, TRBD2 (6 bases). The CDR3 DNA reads TGTGCCAGTCGCGGGATTGAGGAATTCGAGCAGTACTTC. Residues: CASRGIEEFEQYF.